A single sample gave rise to the 9 T cell receptor beta chains below, sequenced in a study of OX40 agonist ivuxolimab in advanced cancers. The method was immunoSEQ multiplex PCR; TCRdb's version includes in-frame clones alone and lacks a portion of them. The top ten hold roughly a third of the sample, which has roughly 20,000 clones, 79% seen once. The material sequenced was CD4+ or CD8+ T cells sorted from blood, taken in a trial of the OX40 agonist ivuxolimab. The receptor source for this set is an adult with an advanced solid tumor such as melanoma, head and neck, liver or kidney cancer.

The CDR3 region has the DNA TGTGCCAGCAGTGCCCGACCGGATCATAGCAATCAGCCCCAGCATTTT. Encoded protein: CASSARPDHSNQPQHF. This chain joins TRBV2 and TRBJ1-5, with unresolved D. This CDR3 has 16 residues. V lost 4 bases and J 0 bases, leaving 13 bases between the germline ends. CDR1 is SNHLY and CDR2 is FYNNEI in the germline V gene.

J is TRBJ2-3 and V is TRBV7-2; 7 positions match TRBD2. Unmatched junction bases numbered 3, after V lost 1 base and J lost 2 bases. This CDR3 has 15 amino acids. CDR1 and CDR2 from the germline V gene are SGHTA and FQGNSA. The CDR3 region is CASSLVGTTTDTQYF. CDR3 nucleotide sequence: TGTGCCAGCAGCTTAGTAGGGACTACCACAGATACGCAGTATTTT.

This chain links TRBV2 with TRBJ1-4, with 11 bases aligning to TRBD1. Germline assignment: CDR1 SNHLY and CDR2 FYNNEI. V trimming: 8 bases; J trimming: 7 bases; junction bases outside the gene matches: 6. The CDR3 contains 14 residues. DNA for the CDR3: TGTGCCAGCCAGGACAGGGGGCGAAGTGAAAAACTGTTTTTT. Residues: CASQDRGRSEKLFF.

V usage is TRBV5-4 and J usage is TRBJ1-6; D is ambiguous. CDR1 and CDR2 (germline): SGHNT, YYREEE (reference sequence). Trimming stripped 0 bases from V and 9 bases from J, with 4 bases between. The CDR3 extends over 12 amino acids. CDR3 amino acids: CASSLGSSPLHF. CDR3 in DNA: TGTGCCAGCAGCTTGGGGTCTTCACCCCTCCACTTT.

This chain links TRBV28 with TRBJ1-1; D gene uncertain. Germline CDR1 reads MDHEN; CDR2 reads SYDVKM. The CDR3 is made up of 14 amino acids. The V gene lost 4 bases and the J gene lost 4 bases, with 13 bases spanning the gap. Here the CDR3 reads CASSYSGSGTEAFF. For the CDR3, the DNA is TGTGCCAGCAGTTATAGTGGGTCGGGCACTGAAGCTTTCTTT.

The V call is TRBV5-8, the J call TRBJ1-6; D gene unclear. Deletions cut 0 bases from V and 6 bases from J, with 7 bases between. The CDR3 is 14 residues long. The germline V gene has CDR1 SGHTS and CDR2 YDEGEE. The CDR3 is CASSLDGVNSPLHF. DNA for the CDR3: TGTGCCAGCAGCTTGGACGGAGTTAATTCACCCCTCCACTTT.

The chain joins TRBV5-6 to TRBJ2-3; D perhaps matches TRBD2 (6 bases). The CDR3 has 15 amino acids. Germline CDR1 is SGHDT and CDR2 is YYEEEE. V lost 3 bases and J lost 2, with 13 bases in between. The DNA for the CDR3 is TGTGCCAGCAGCTCATGGACGGGGGACACAGATACGCAGTATTTT. This encodes CASSSWTGDTDTQYF.

This clone was counted between two and nine times. This chain links TRBV2 with TRBJ2-7; no firm D call. The V end was cut by 5 bases, the J end by 4 bases, with 12 bases between. Germline values: CDR1 SNHLY, CDR2 FYNNEI. The CDR3 has 13 residues. The chain's CDR3 is CASSFGLGYEQYF. In DNA form, the CDR3 reads TGTGCCAGCAGTTTCGGTCTCGGATACGAGCAGTACTTC.

The chain is built from TRBV4-1 and TRBJ2-3; possibly TRBD1 for D (7 bases). This CDR3 is 20 amino acids long. V lost 0 bases and J 0 bases, leaving 22 bases between the germline ends. The V gene's germline CDR1 is MGHRA and CDR2 YSYEKL. The DNA of the CDR3 is TGCGCCAGCAGCCAAGATTGGTTCGAGGGGGCAGGGGGGAGCACAGATACGCAGTATTTT. This translates into CASSQDWFEGAGGSTDTQYF.